Below are 26 T cell receptor beta chains sequenced from a single sample in a study of blood T cell repertoires in COVID-19 (TCRdb year 2020). Library construction relied on the immunoSEQ multiplex PCR assay. Here the immuneACCESS table is served through TCRdb, limited to in-frame sequences with V and J called. Missing clones are a known gap in these copies; in checked studies unresolved V genes cover under half, and the rest lacks a known reason. The sample has about 350,000 clones on record, over 85% of them singletons. Of the sample, 3% to 4.5% is held by the ten largest clones. Sequenced input: peripheral blood. Source of these receptors: a woman aged 55-69 years with COVID-19, enrolled during active disease.

V and J are TRBV7-8 and TRBJ1-5; 7 nucleotides match TRBD1. V lost 0 bases to trimming and J lost 3 bases; unmatched junction nucleotides: 5. The germline gives CDR1 SGHVS, CDR2 FQNEAQ. This CDR3 comprises 16 residues. This CDR3 reads CASSLARGINNQPQHF. DNA of the CDR3: TGTGCCAGCAGCTTAGCCAGGGGGATTAACAATCAGCCCCAGCATTTT.

V gene TRBV6-5 combines with J gene TRBJ1-5, with 8 bases aligning to TRBD1. Germline loops: CDR1 MNHEY, CDR2 SVGAGI. The CDR3 consists of 14 residues. V shed 6 bases, J shed 1 base, and the junction held 2 bases outside the gene matches. CDR3 coding DNA: TGTGCCAGCAGGAGGGACAGGAGCAATCAGCCCCAGCATTTT. Translation: CASRRDRSNQPQHF.

The V and J genes are TRBV7-2 and TRBJ1-1; a possible D gene is TRBD1 (6 bases). The V gene lost 5 bases and the J gene lost 2 bases, with 15 bases spanning the gap. The germline V gene encodes CDR1 SGHTA and CDR2 FQGNSA. This CDR3 has 15 amino acids. DNA of the CDR3: TGTGCCAGCAGCCTGTGGACAGTGAAAAACACTGAAGCTTTCTTT. Protein: CASSLWTVKNTEAFF.

The gene calls are TRBV5-1 and TRBJ1-1, with D hard to call. The CDR3 totals 15 residues. V gave up 4 bases and J gave up 5 bases, with 18 bases separating them. Germline V lookup: CDR1 SGHRS, CDR2 YFSETQ. The CDR3: CASSGDRIGLTEAFF. The CDR3 coding sequence is TGCGCCAGCAGCGGCGATCGGATCGGGTTGACTGAAGCTTTCTTT.

The chain carries TRBV30 and TRBJ1-4, with no clear D. The length of the CDR3 is 12 residues. V was pared by 0 bases and J by 5 bases, with 4 bases between. The germline V gene encodes CDR1 GTSNPN and CDR2 SVGIG (reference sequence). The CDR3 DNA is TGTGCCTGGAGTGTACAGAATGAAAAACTGTTTTTT. Residues: CAWSVQNEKLFF.

The CDR3 reads CASSQTLRTDQSGNTIYF. The CDR3 DNA reads TGTGCCAGCTCACAAACCCTAAGGACAGATCAGTCTGGAAACACCATATATTTT. The chain uses TRBV18 and TRBJ1-3, with D tentatively TRBD1 (6 bases). The CDR3 has 18 amino acids. V dropped 4 bases and J dropped 1 base, with 20 bases sitting between them. Germline V gives CDR1 KGHSH, CDR2 LQKENI.

The gene calls are TRBV27 and TRBJ1-1; the D is unclear. This CDR3 contains 14 residues. Trimming left V 7 bases short and J 3 bases short, with 15 bases between. The germline gives CDR1 MNHEY, CDR2 SMNVEV (reference sequence). The CDR3 DNA is TGTGCCAGCACCCCGGCCGGGAAGGACACTGAAGCTTTCTTT. Translated: CASTPAGKDTEAFF.

The chain is built from TRBV10-1 and TRBJ2-3; TRBD1 might be the D (6 bases). CDR1 and CDR2 from the germline V gene are WNHNN and SYGVQD (reference sequence). There are 15 residues in the CDR3. The V and J ends lost 7 bases and 4 bases respectively, with 18 bases between them. Here the CDR3 reads CASKDPGHPPDTQYF. For the CDR3, the DNA is TGCGCCAGCAAAGATCCGGGACACCCCCCAGATACGCAGTATTTT.

The chain joins TRBV11-2 to TRBJ2-7, with 8 bases fitting TRBD1. V shed 5 bases, J shed 4 bases, and the junction held 7 bases outside the gene matches. Germline lookup yields CDR1 SGHAT and CDR2 FQNNGV. CDR3 length: 14 residues. The CDR3 here is CASSVLGQGYEQYF. The CDR3 DNA reads TGTGCCAGCAGCGTTCTCGGACAGGGTTACGAGCAGTACTTC.

The genes are TRBV7-2 and TRBJ2-1, with TRBD2 matching over 16 bases. The CDR3 consists of 15 residues. V gave up 5 bases and J gave up 15 bases; unmatched junction bases: 10. Germline V gene lookup returns CDR1 SGHTA and CDR2 FQGNSA. CDR3 sequence (DNA): TGTGCCAGCAGCCCGGGACTAGCGGGGGGGCTATTCGGGTTCTTC. This encodes CASSPGLAGGLFGFF.

This clone was recorded only once. The V gene is TRBV9, the J gene TRBJ2-1, with 13 bases aligning to TRBD2. Germline lookup yields CDR1 SGDLS and CDR2 YYNGEE. The CDR3 has 17 residues. V lost 3 bases and J lost 4; bases outside the gene matches: 7. The chain's CDR3 is CASSGRSGLAGYNEQFF. The CDR3 DNA is TGTGCCAGCAGCGGGCGATCGGGACTAGCGGGGTACAATGAGCAGTTCTTC.

A few counts support this clone. This chain connects TRBV27 to TRBJ2-7; 7 bases map to TRBD2. Germline values: CDR1 MNHEY, CDR2 SMNVEV (reference sequence). This CDR3 has 13 amino acids. The V gene end was trimmed by 5 bases and the J gene end by 7 bases; junction bases not matched to a gene: 8. The CDR3 spells CASSRDGGREQYF. DNA for the CDR3: TGTGCCAGCAGTAGAGACGGGGGGAGGGAGCAGTACTTC.

J is TRBJ1-1 and V is TRBV18, with D possibly matching TRBD1 (6 bases). CDR3 length equals 13 residues. Germline V lookup: CDR1 KGHSH, CDR2 LQKENI. V gave up 8 bases and J gave up 0 bases, with 10 bases separating them. CDR3 nucleotide sequence: TGTGCCAGCCAGGACAGTTTGAACACTGAAGCTTTCTTT. Its protein product is CASQDSLNTEAFF.

A few counts support this clone. J is TRBJ2-1 and V is TRBV7-2; D might be TRBD2 (6 bases). V dropped 3 bases and J dropped 7 bases, with 10 bases sitting between them. The CDR3 is 13 amino acids. CDR1 and CDR2 (germline): SGHTA, FQGNSA. The CDR3 reads CASSFGLWNEQFF. The CDR3 DNA sequence: TGTGCCAGCAGCTTTGGACTATGGAATGAGCAGTTCTTC. Looking up the rest from reference TRBV7-2 and TRBJ2-1 gives the full variable domain: GAGVSQSPSNKVTEKGKDVELRCDPISGHTALYWYRQSLGQGLEFLIYFQGNSAPDKSGLPSDRFSAERTGGSVSTLTIQRTQQEDSAVYLCASSFGLWNEQFFGPGTRLTVL.

V gene TRBV7-9 combines with J gene TRBJ1-3, with D maybe TRBD1 (6 bases). V gave up 6 bases and J gave up 6 bases, with 18 bases separating them. Germline assignment: CDR1 SEHNR and CDR2 FQNEAQ (reference sequence). The CDR3 is 15 residues long. The CDR3 reads CASRIESPGENTIYF. CDR3 DNA sequence: TGTGCCAGCAGAATAGAGTCCCCAGGGGAAAACACCATATATTTT.

This chain connects TRBV9 to TRBJ2-2, with 11 bases lining up with TRBD2. The V and J ends lost 4 bases and 7 bases, in that order; junction bases with no gene match: 15. The V gene's germline CDR1 is SGDLS and CDR2 YYNGEE. This CDR3 has 18 amino acids. The CDR3 DNA sequence: TGTGCCAGCAGCCGCATAGCGGGGGGGCAGGTTTTCCTCGGGGAGCTGTTTTTT. The encoded protein is CASSRIAGGQVFLGELFF.

The J gene is TRBJ1-1, the V gene TRBV9; no firm D call. The V gene lost 3 bases and the J gene lost 1 base, with 13 bases spanning the gap. This CDR3 spans 15 amino acids. From germline, CDR1 is SGDLS and CDR2 YYNGEE. Here the CDR3 DNA reads TGTGCCAGCAGCGCTAACGGTCTACCGAACACTGAAGCTTTCTTT. Its protein product is CASSANGLPNTEAFF.

This chain uses TRBV7-3 with TRBJ1-1; possible D gene TRBD1, 5 bases. Trimming took off 2 bases at V and 6 bases at J, with 10 bases between the two ends. The CDR3 has 13 amino acids. The germline V gene has CDR1 SGHTA and CDR2 FQGTGA. CDR3 region: CASSLSRAAEAFF. The CDR3 coding sequence is TGTGCCAGCAGCTTATCCAGGGCCGCTGAAGCTTTCTTT.

The chain uses TRBV19 and TRBJ1-2; 8 bases are shared with TRBD1. The germline CDR1 and CDR2 sequences are LNHDA and SQIVND (reference sequence). V trimming: 5 bases; J trimming: 3 bases; junction bases outside the gene matches: 8. The CDR3 contains 15 residues. CDR3 loop: CASSSQGALDYGYTF. In DNA, the CDR3 is TGTGCCAGTAGTTCCCAGGGGGCGCTGGACTATGGCTACACCTTC.

The chain has TRBV25-1 and TRBJ1-3; D is perhaps TRBD1 (5 bases). Germline CDR1 reads MGHDK; CDR2 reads SYGVNS. V dropped 6 bases and J dropped 4 bases, with 10 bases sitting between them. The CDR3 runs 13 residues. CDR3 DNA sequence: TGTGCCAGCAGGGCAGGGTCAGGAAACACCATATATTTT. This sequence encodes CASRAGSGNTIYF.

The chain combines TRBV5-1 with TRBJ2-3; TRBD1 matches 7 bases. Germline V CDR1 and CDR2: SGHRS, YFSETQ. The CDR3 is made up of 14 amino acids. V shed 2 bases and J 2 bases; nucleotides not matched to a gene: 2. The CDR3 reads CASSLGTDTDTQYF. In DNA, the CDR3 is TGCGCCAGCAGCTTAGGGACAGACACAGATACGCAGTATTTT.

The J gene is TRBJ1-3, the V gene TRBV10-1; 10 nucleotides match TRBD1. CDR1 is WNHNN and CDR2 is SYGVQD in the germline V gene (reference sequence). After removal of 5 bases from V and 2 bases from J, the junction contained 3 bases not matched to a gene. The CDR3 contains 15 residues. In nucleotides, the CDR3 is TGCGCCAGCAGTCCCGGGACAGGGGCTGGAAACACCATATATTTT. Translating gives CASSPGTGAGNTIYF.

This rearrangement joins TRBV28 to TRBJ1-5, with TRBD1 matching 9 bases. Germline CDR1 MDHEN, CDR2 SYDVKM. The V and J ends lost 3 bases and 7 bases, in that order; junction bases with no gene match: 4. CDR3 length: 14 residues. Here the CDR3 DNA reads TGTGCCAGCAGTTTCCCACAGGGGGCCCAGCCCCAGCATTTT. This codes for CASSFPQGAQPQHF.

The sample holds one count of this clone. The CDR3: CASSPHHTDRGSSPLHF. The CDR3, as DNA: TGTGCCAGCAGCCCCCACCACACTGACAGGGGAAGTTCACCCCTCCACTTT. This chain uses TRBV7-9 with TRBJ1-6; 8 nucleotides match TRBD1. Germline V gives CDR1 SEHNR, CDR2 FQNEAQ (reference sequence). This CDR3 contains 17 residues. V gave up 5 bases and J gave up 9 bases; unmatched junction bases: 15.

The chain combines TRBV29-1 with TRBJ2-7, with 11 positions matching TRBD1. Trimming cost V 1 base and J 4 bases; bases outside gene matches: 6. CDR3 length equals 15 residues. In germline, CDR1 is SQVTM, CDR2 ANQGSEA. The CDR3 nucleotides read TGCAGCGTTGAAGGGGTGGACAGGGGGCTGTACGAGCAGTACTTC. Residues: CSVEGVDRGLYEQYF.

The CDR3 sequence: CATSDSRRASGGAVDTQYF. CDR3 DNA: TGTGCCACCAGTGATTCAAGAAGGGCTAGCGGGGGGGCCGTAGATACGCAGTATTTT. The chain is built from TRBV24-1 and TRBJ2-3, with 12 positions matching TRBD2. This CDR3 has 19 residues. Trimming at V came to 2 bases and at J to 5 bases, leaving 13 bases not matched to a gene. Germline V gene lookup returns CDR1 KGHDR and CDR2 SFDVKD.